This entry features one TCR beta chain sequence. This specimen comes from a study of control samples from healthy donors and cancer patients. V was trimmed by 0 bases and J by 2 bases, leaving 6 bases between them. The CDR3 totals 15 residues. Germline CDR1 reads SGDLS; CDR2 reads YYNGEE. The repertoire was sequenced with immunoSEQ multiplex PCR; TCRdb's copy has only in-frame clones and lacks some. Of 150,000 to 200,000 clones detected, 80% to 95% appear once; the ten largest clones hold roughly 4%. The specimen sequenced was blood. This TCR was recovered from a woman aged 55-70 years in good health. The genes are TRBV9 and TRBJ2-6; no definite D call. CDR3 coding DNA: TGTGCCAGCAGCGTAGTAGGAACTGGGGCCAACGTCCTGACTTTC. The encoded protein is CASSVVGTGANVLTF.